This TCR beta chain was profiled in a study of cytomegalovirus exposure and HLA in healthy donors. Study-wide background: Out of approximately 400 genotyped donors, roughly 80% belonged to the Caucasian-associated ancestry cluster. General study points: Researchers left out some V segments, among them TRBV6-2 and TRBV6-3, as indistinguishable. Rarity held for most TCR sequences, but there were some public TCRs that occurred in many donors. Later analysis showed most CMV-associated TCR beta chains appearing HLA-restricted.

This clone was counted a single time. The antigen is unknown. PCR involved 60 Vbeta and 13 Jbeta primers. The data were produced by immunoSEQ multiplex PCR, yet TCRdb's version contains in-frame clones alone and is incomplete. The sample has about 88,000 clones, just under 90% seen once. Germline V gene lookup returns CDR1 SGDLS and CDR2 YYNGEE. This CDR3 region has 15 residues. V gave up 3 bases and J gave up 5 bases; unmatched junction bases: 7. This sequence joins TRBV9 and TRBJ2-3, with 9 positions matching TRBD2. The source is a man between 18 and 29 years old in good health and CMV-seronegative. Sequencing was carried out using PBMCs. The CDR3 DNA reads TGTGCCAGCAGCGATTTAGCGGGAGTTGGAGATACGCAGTATTTT. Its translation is CASSDLAGVGDTQYF.